This TCR beta chain is drawn from a study of shared clonotypes between healthy human individuals. Study-wide points: Memory subsets generally showed lower estimated richness than naive subsets. Sharing across a handful of donors was seen in around 5.1% of naive CD4 clonotypes.

Deletions cut 3 bases from V and 0 bases from J, with 6 bases between. The CDR3 has 14 residues. Germline V lookup: CDR1 MNHNS, CDR2 SASEGT. Evenly divided among several immunoSEQ plates was the genomic DNA of each subset. Approximately 210 ng DNA, around 30,000 T cell genomes, went into each sorted-subset replicate PCR. Profiled with immunoSEQ multiplex PCR; TCRdb holds only in-frame clones, not every one. The table shows about 1 million clones, with under 80% occurring only once. This clone was picked up one time. Its antigen remains unidentified. The rearrangement joins TRBV6-1 to TRBJ1-3; D is undetermined. Sequencing was carried out using memory CD4+ T cells sorted from blood. Subset denoted: CD45RA-negative fraction. The TCR sequence derives from a man aged 18 to 30 in good health. The CDR3 protein is CASSDTSSGNTIYF. The CDR3 nucleotides are TGTGCCAGCAGTGACACCAGCTCTGGAAACACCATATATTTT.